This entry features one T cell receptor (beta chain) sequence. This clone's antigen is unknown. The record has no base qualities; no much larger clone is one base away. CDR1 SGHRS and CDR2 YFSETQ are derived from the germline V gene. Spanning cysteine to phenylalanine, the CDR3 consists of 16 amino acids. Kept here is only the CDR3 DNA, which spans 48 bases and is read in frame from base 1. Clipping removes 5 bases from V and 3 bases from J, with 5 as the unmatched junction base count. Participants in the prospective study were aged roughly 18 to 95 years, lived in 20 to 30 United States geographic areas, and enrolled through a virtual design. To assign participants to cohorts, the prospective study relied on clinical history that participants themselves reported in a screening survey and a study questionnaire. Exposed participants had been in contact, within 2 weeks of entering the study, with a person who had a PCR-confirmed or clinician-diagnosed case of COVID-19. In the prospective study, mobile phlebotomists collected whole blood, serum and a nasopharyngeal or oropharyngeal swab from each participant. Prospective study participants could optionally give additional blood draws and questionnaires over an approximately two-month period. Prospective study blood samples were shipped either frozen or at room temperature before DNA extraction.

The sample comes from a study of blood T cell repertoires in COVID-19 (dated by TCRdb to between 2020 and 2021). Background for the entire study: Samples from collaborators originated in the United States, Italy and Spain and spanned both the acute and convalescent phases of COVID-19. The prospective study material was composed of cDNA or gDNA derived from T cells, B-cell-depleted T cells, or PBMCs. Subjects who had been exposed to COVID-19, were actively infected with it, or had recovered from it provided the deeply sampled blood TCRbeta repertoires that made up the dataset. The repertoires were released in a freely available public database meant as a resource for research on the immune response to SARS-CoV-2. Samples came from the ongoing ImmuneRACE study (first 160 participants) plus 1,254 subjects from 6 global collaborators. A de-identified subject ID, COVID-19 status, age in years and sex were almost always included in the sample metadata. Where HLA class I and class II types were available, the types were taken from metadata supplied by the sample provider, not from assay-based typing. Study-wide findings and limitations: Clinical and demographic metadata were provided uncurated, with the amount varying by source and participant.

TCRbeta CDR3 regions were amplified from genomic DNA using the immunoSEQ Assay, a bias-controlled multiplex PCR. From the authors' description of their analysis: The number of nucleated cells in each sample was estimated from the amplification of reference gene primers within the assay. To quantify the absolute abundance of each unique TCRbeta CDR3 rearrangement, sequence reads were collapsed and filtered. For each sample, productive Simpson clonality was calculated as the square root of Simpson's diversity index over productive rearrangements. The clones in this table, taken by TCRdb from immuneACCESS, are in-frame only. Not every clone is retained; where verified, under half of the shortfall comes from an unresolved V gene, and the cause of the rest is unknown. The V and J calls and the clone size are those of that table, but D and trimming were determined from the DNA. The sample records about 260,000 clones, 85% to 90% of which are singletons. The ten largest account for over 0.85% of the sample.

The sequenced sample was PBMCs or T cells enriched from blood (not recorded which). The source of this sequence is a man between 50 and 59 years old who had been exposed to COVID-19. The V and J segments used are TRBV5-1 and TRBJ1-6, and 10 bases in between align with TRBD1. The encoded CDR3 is CASRETGGFYNSPLHF. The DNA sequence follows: TGCGCCAGCAGGGAGACAGGGGGCTTCTATAATTCACCCCTCCACTTT.